Listed below are T cell receptor beta chains from one sample, sequenced in a study of early T cells in non-severe SARS-CoV-2 infection. TCRdb re-called the 5' RACE reads with MiXCR, one entry per CDR3 protein. Here the sample spans under 100,000 distinct CDR3 sequences, about 13% being singletons. Material for sequencing was whole blood. Receptors were obtained from an adult who was a healthcare worker with PCR-confirmed SARS-CoV-2 infection or an uninfected control (not recorded which). CDR3s include the opening cysteine and the closing phenylalanine or tryptophan. D genes are given only for firm matches. Clone sizes are given selectively: once, few, many, or a class where the clone is expanded.

d_gene	v_gene	abundance	j_gene	CDR3aa	CDR3nt
TRBD1	TRBV6-5	many	TRBJ1-1	CASSYNPTGSTEAFF	TGTGCCAGCAGTTACAATCCGACAGGGTCCACTGAAGCTTTCTTT
TRBD2	TRBV3-1	-	TRBJ2-7	CASSGRLAGAPYEQYF	TGTGCCAGCAGCGGACGTCTAGCGGGGGCCCCCTACGAGCAGTACTTC
-	TRBV5-5	few	TRBJ1-3	CASSLSQYEGSGNTIYF	TGTGCCAGCAGCTTGAGCCAGTATGAGGGCTCTGGAAACACCATATATTTT
TRBD2	TRBV7-9	-	TRBJ2-5	CASGREAYSHF	TGTGCCAGCGGACGGGAGGCCTACAGCCACTTC
-	TRBV15	-	TRBJ1-2	CATSMGGNYGYTF	TGTGCCACCAGCATGGGGGGAAACTATGGCTACACCTTC
TRBD2	TRBV7-6	-	TRBJ2-3	CASSHRLAGAPDTQYF	TGTGCCAGCAGCCACAGACTAGCGGGGGCCCCAGATACGCAGTATTTT
-	TRBV10-2	many	TRBJ2-3	CASSDWGPDTQYF	TGCGCCAGCTCCGACTGGGGGCCGGATACGCAGTATTTT
-	TRBV11-2	few	TRBJ2-1	CASSFFVGHNEQFF	TGTGCCAGCAGCTTCTTCGTGGGACACAATGAGCAGTTCTTC
TRBD1	TRBV28	many	TRBJ2-1	CASSPRVYRDRDNEQFF	TGTGCCAGCAGTCCCCGGGTATACCGGGACAGGGACAATGAGCAGTTCTTC
-	TRBV15	many	TRBJ2-1	CATSREATKQFF	TGTGCCACCAGCAGAGAGGCGACAAAGCAGTTCTTC
-	TRBV6-2/TRBV6-3	-	TRBJ1-2	CASSYSGRADYGYTF	TGTGCCAGCAGTTACTCCGGCAGGGCCGACTATGGCTACACCTTC
-	TRBV11-2	-	TRBJ1-6	CASSLAGRTNYNSPLHF	TGTGCCAGCAGCTTAGCTGGACGGACAAACTATAATTCACCCCTCCACTTT
-	TRBV12-3/TRBV12-4	-	TRBJ2-7	CASSRFSREQYF	TGTGCCAGCAGCCGCTTTTCTCGGGAGCAGTACTTC
-	TRBV12-3/TRBV12-4	-	TRBJ1-1	CASSLMVISTEAFF	TGTGCCAGCAGTTTGATGGTCATCTCCACTGAAGCTTTCTTT
-	TRBV30	many	TRBJ2-7	CAWSHNEGEQYF	TGTGCCTGGAGCCACAATGAGGGGGAGCAGTACTTC
-	TRBV12-3/TRBV12-4	-	TRBJ1-2	CASSKPGPGGYTF	TGTGCCAGCAGCAAGCCCGGGCCGGGGGGCTACACCTTC
-	TRBV2	-	TRBJ2-4	CASSGVAKNIQYF	TGTGCCAGCAGTGGGGTAGCCAAAAACATTCAGTACTTC
-	TRBV30	many	TRBJ1-3	CAWSVSGNTIYF	TGTGCCTGGAGTGTTTCTGGAAACACCATATATTTT
TRBD2	TRBV7-2	few	TRBJ2-7	CASSQGRGGASYEQYF	TGTGCCAGCAGCCAAGGGAGGGGCGGGGCTTCCTACGAGCAGTACTTC
TRBD1	TRBV29-1	-	TRBJ2-2	CSVVRGRTGELFF	TGCAGCGTTGTCAGGGGGCGGACCGGGGAGCTGTTTTTT
-	TRBV12-3/TRBV12-4	many	TRBJ1-2	CASTAPLAGYTF	TGTGCCAGCACCGCTCCTCTGGCCGGCTACACCTTC
-	TRBV7-6	-	TRBJ2-1	CASSPRYRKTYNEQFF	TGTGCCAGCAGCCCGAGGTACCGGAAAACCTACAATGAGCAGTTCTTC
-	TRBV5-1	many	TRBJ2-3	CASSITDTQYF	TGCGCCAGCAGCATCACAGATACGCAGTATTTT
-	TRBV2	few	TRBJ2-3	CASMGSSSADTQYF	TGTGCCAGCATGGGATCCTCATCCGCAGATACGCAGTATTTT
-	TRBV11-2	many	TRBJ2-5	CASSLVETQYF	TGTGCCAGCAGCTTAGTAGAGACCCAGTACTTC
-	TRBV20-1	many	TRBJ2-1	CSARGTNSLNEQFF	TGCAGTGCTCGCGGGACCAACTCCTTAAATGAGCAGTTCTTC
-	TRBV7-2	many	TRBJ1-4	CASSLESWKGANEKLFF	TGTGCCAGCAGCTTAGAATCGTGGAAAGGGGCTAATGAAAAACTGTTTTTT
-	TRBV11-3	many	TRBJ2-2	CASSLSKGGLPNTGELFF	TGTGCCAGCAGCTTATCGAAGGGGGGACTCCCGAACACCGGGGAGCTGTTTTTT
-	TRBV6-2/TRBV6-3	many	TRBJ2-1	CASSPVGESYNEQFF	TGTGCCAGCAGTCCCGTGGGGGAGTCCTACAATGAGCAGTTCTTC
TRBD1	TRBV7-2	once	TRBJ1-5	CASSQDRQRAQHF	TGTGCCAGCAGCCAGGACAGGCAGAGGGCCCAGCATTTT
-	TRBV6-6	many	TRBJ1-2	CASSYLGGNGYTF	TGTGCCAGCAGTTATTTGGGAGGGAACGGCTACACCTTC
-	TRBV6-2/TRBV6-3	-	TRBJ2-2	CASEFASDGQTGELFF	TGTGCCAGCGAGTTCGCATCAGACGGGCAGACCGGGGAGCTGTTTTTT
-	TRBV6-2/TRBV6-3	many	TRBJ2-1	CASSYLATRSYNEQFF	TGTGCCAGCAGTTACCTGGCCACGCGGTCCTACAATGAGCAGTTCTTC
TRBD2	TRBV20-1	many	TRBJ2-1	CSAPTSGGANEQFF	TGCAGTGCCCCGACTAGCGGGGGGGCCAATGAGCAGTTCTTC
-	TRBV5-5	few	TRBJ1-6	CASSPVGVNSPLHF	TGTGCCAGCAGCCCCGTCGGGGTAAATTCACCCCTCCACTTT
-	TRBV24-1	many	TRBJ1-5	CATSDFNSNQPQHF	TGTGCCACCAGTGACTTCAATAGCAATCAGCCCCAGCATTTT
-	TRBV10-3	few	TRBJ1-2	CAIGSPGNYGYTF	TGTGCCATCGGGTCCCCGGGTAACTATGGCTACACCTTC
-	TRBV20-1	few	TRBJ1-1	CSAIDTGGTEAFF	TGCAGTGCAATCGACACCGGAGGCACTGAAGCTTTCTTT
-	TRBV7-9	many	TRBJ2-5	CASSLMRDGPQETQYF	TGTGCCAGCAGCTTGATGAGGGATGGCCCCCAAGAGACCCAGTACTTC
-	TRBV5-1	-	TRBJ2-1	CASSLEAPLSYNEQFF	TGCGCCAGCAGCTTGGAGGCCCCCCTCTCCTACAATGAGCAGTTCTTC
-	TRBV7-9	few	TRBJ1-1	CASRLDGSGTEAFF	TGTGCCAGCAGACTGGACGGGAGTGGGACTGAAGCTTTCTTT
-	TRBV10-3	few	TRBJ1-6	CAISTSEDSPLHF	TGTGCCATCAGCACGTCCGAGGATTCACCCCTCCACTTT
TRBD1	TRBV18	many	TRBJ1-2	CASSTGGAYGYTF	TGTGCCAGCTCAACAGGGGGCGCGTATGGCTACACCTTC
-	TRBV7-6	-	TRBJ1-1	CASSGSAGNTEAFF	TGTGCCAGCAGCGGGTCGGCAGGAAACACTGAAGCTTTCTTT
TRBD2	TRBV6-2/TRBV6-3	few	TRBJ2-3	CASSYVQLAGANTDTQYF	TGTGCCAGCAGTTATGTTCAACTAGCGGGGGCCAACACAGATACGCAGTATTTT